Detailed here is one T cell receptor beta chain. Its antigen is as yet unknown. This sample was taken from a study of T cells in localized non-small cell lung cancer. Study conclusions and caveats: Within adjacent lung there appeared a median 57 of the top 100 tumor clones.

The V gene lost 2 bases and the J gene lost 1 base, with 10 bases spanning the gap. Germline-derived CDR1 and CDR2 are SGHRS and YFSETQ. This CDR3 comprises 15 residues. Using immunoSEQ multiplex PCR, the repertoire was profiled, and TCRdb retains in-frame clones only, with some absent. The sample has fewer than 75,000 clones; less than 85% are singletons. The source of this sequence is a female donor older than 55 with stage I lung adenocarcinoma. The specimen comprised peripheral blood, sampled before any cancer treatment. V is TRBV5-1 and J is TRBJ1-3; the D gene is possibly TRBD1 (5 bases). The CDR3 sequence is CASSFSGPSGNTIYF. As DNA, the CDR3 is TGCGCCAGCAGCTTCTCGGGACCATCTGGAAACACCATATATTTT.